This TCR beta chain emerged from a study of shared clonotypes between healthy human individuals. The table came from immunoSEQ multiplex PCR; TCRdb's copy has only in-frame clones and leaves some out. Counted here are about 1 million clones, 70% to 80% occurring once; the ten biggest clones make up over 1.3%. Trimming stripped 3 bases from V and 5 bases from J, with 10 bases between. CDR3 length: 13 amino acids. Germline V gene data show CDR1 as MNHNS and CDR2 as SASEGT. J is TRBJ2-5 and V is TRBV6-1; either TRBD1 or TRBD2 may supply D (5 bases each). Sequencing was performed on memory CD4+ T cells sorted from blood. As for subset: CD45RA-negative fraction. The sequence was collected from a man in his late teens or twenties in good health. The CDR3 here is CASSEGERETQYF. CDR3 nucleotides: TGTGCCAGCAGTGAGGGGGAACGGGAGACCCAGTACTTC.